Below are 13 T cell receptor beta chains sequenced from a single sample in a study of response to subunit inactivated influenza vaccine (dated by TCRdb to the late 2010s). The method was RT-PCR. Instrument used: Illumina HiSeq 2500. Using fastp at Q25 and MiXCR, TCRdb reprocessed the public reads and kept productive beta chains. Identical CDR3 proteins give one entry, which carries the most common genes and DNA. This sample gives just over 300,000 distinct CDR3 sequences in total; approximately 23% of them show up just once. Around 10% of the sample goes to the ten largest clones. Sequences were derived from PBMCs from blood, sampled about 19 months after vaccination. All receptors come from a man between 45 and 75 years old who received an inactivated influenza vaccine. Donor details come from another sample of the same person, matched by shared clones.

The genes are TRBV4-1 and TRBJ1-2; 7 bases line up with TRBD1. V lost 6 bases, J lost 4 bases, and 8 bases stayed unmatched. The germline V gene encodes CDR1 MGHRA and CDR2 YSYEKL. The CDR3 totals 14 residues. CDR3 loop: CASRGIGTAYGYTF. CDR3 nucleotides: TGCGCCAGCAGGGGCATCGGGACAGCCTATGGCTACACCTTC.

The chain has TRBV20-1 and TRBJ2-3; D uncertain. Germline CDR1 is DFQATT and CDR2 is SNEGSKA (reference sequence). The germline V and J ends were trimmed by 6 bases and 1 base, with 11 bases remaining between them. There are 13 residues in the CDR3. CDR3 DNA: TGCAGTGCCGAGTTTGATGGCACAGATACGCAGTATTTT. Translation: CSAEFDGTDTQYF.

This clonotype was counted ten times or more. The rearrangement uses TRBV25-1 and TRBJ1-1, with D possibly matching TRBD1 (5 bases). The CDR3 extends over 14 amino acids. V shed 2 bases and J shed 2 bases, with 9 bases lying between them. Germline CDR1 is MGHDK and CDR2 is SYGVNS. The CDR3 here is CASSELRGNTEAFF. CDR3 nucleotides: TGTGCCAGCAGTGAACTAAGGGGTAACACTGAAGCTTTCTTT.

This clonotype was observed a few times. The chain employs TRBV11-2 and TRBJ1-1; D ambiguous. Germline loops: CDR1 SGHAT, CDR2 FQNNGV. V lost 8 bases to trimming and J lost 1 base, with 11 bases between them. The CDR3 consists of 13 residues. Here the CDR3 reads CASHTLRNTEAFF. The CDR3 DNA follows: TGTGCCAGCCACACACTTAGGAACACTGAAGCTTTCTTT.

This clonotype came up a few times. The rearrangement links TRBV7-2 to TRBJ1-2, with D unresolved. The germline V gene encodes CDR1 SGHTA and CDR2 FQGNSA. This CDR3 has 11 amino acids. Trimming cost V 2 bases and J 8 bases, with 6 bases left between them. The chain's CDR3 is CASSLIGGYTF. CDR3 DNA: TGTGCCAGCAGCTTAATAGGGGGCTACACCTTC.

The CDR3 is CASSLLGSREGRSEQYF. In DNA, the CDR3 is TGTGCCAGCAGCTTATTGGGCTCTCGGGAGGGCCGGAGCGAGCAGTACTTC. The rearrangement uses TRBV11-2 and TRBJ2-7, with 8 bases identical to TRBD2. Germline V gives CDR1 SGHAT, CDR2 FQNNGV. V gave up 2 bases and J gave up 6 bases; unmatched junction bases: 15. The CDR3 loop spans 17 amino acids. Filled out from reference TRBV11-2 and TRBJ2-7, the complete variable domain reads EAGVAQSPRYKIIEKRQSVAFWCNPISGHATLYWYQQILGQGPKLLIQFQNNGVVDDSQLPKDRFSAERLKGVDSTLKIQPAKLEDSAVYLCASSLLGSREGRSEQYFGPGTRLTVT.

For this clonotype: A much bigger clone sits one base away, suggesting this may be a read error. This sequence joins TRBV18 and TRBJ1-6; D is ambiguous. This CDR3 contains 14 residues. CDR1 is KGHSH, CDR2 LQKENI, per germline. The CDR3: CASSPTRADSHLHF. The CDR3 DNA is TGTGCCAGCTCACCGACGCGGGCTGATTCACACCTCCACTTT.

This clonotype was seen more than once but under ten times. The chain employs TRBV12-3 or TRBV12-4 and TRBJ1-2; D gene unclear. V lost 6 bases to trimming and J lost 4 bases, with 9 bases between them. The length of the CDR3 is 12 residues. Written as DNA, the CDR3 is TGTGCCAGCAGAGACGGACCCTATGGCTACACCTTC. Translating it yields CASRDGPYGYTF.

This sequence joins TRBV15 and TRBJ2-1; TRBD2 agrees at 9 bases. Germline V gene lookup returns CDR1 LNHNV and CDR2 YYDKDF (reference sequence). V lost 0 bases and J lost 4; bases outside the gene matches: 7. The CDR3 loop spans 17 amino acids. In DNA, the CDR3 is TGTGCCACCAGCAGAGAGCCTAGCGGGAAAGGGTACAATGAGCAGTTCTTC. It is translated as CATSREPSGKGYNEQFF.

The chain couples TRBV14 to TRBJ2-7; 7 nucleotides agree with TRBD2. CDR1 SGHDN and CDR2 FVKESK come from the germline V gene. Trimming at V came to 4 bases and at J to 5 bases, leaving 11 bases not matched to a gene. The CDR3 totals 15 residues. CDR3 DNA sequence: TGTGCCAGCAGCCCCTGGGGGGGGAGACTTGACGAGCAGTACTTC. It translates to CASSPWGGRLDEQYF.

In this sample, this clonotype turned up a few times. The gene calls are TRBV18 and TRBJ2-7, with TRBD1 as a possible D gene (6 bases). Trimming left V 0 bases short and J 3 bases short, with 9 bases between. The CDR3 length is 14 residues. The germline V gene has CDR1 KGHSH and CDR2 LQKENI. The DNA of the CDR3 is TGTGCCAGCTCACCACCCACCAGGGGCTACGAGCAGTACTTC. It codes for CASSPPTRGYEQYF. The full variable domain, completed using reference TRBV18 and TRBJ2-7, is NAGVMQNPRHLVRRRGQEARLRCSPMKGHSHVYWYRQLPEEGLKFMVYLQKENIIDESGMPKERFSAEFPKEGPSILRIQQVVRGDSAAYFCASSPPTRGYEQYFGPGTRLTVT.

This clonotype was seen more than once but under ten times. This chain connects TRBV20-1 to TRBJ2-7, with D maybe TRBD2 (6 bases). The ends were cut back, 3 bases at V and 0 bases at J, with 24 bases in the middle. The CDR3 sequence is 18 residues long. Germline CDR1 is DFQATT and CDR2 is SNEGSKA (reference sequence). The CDR3 protein is CSARDKTTGDRISYEQYF. CDR3 DNA: TGCAGTGCTAGGGACAAGACTACGGGAGACAGAATCTCCTACGAGCAGTACTTC.

This sequence joins TRBV30 and TRBJ1-1, with D tentatively TRBD1 (5 bases). The length of the CDR3 is 14 residues. The V gene lost 4 bases and the J gene lost 3 bases, with 15 bases spanning the gap. CDR1 GTSNPN and CDR2 SVGIG come from the germline V gene (reference sequence). The CDR3 loop is CAWIWGRADTEAFF. The CDR3 DNA follows: TGTGCCTGGATCTGGGGCAGGGCGGACACTGAAGCTTTCTTT.